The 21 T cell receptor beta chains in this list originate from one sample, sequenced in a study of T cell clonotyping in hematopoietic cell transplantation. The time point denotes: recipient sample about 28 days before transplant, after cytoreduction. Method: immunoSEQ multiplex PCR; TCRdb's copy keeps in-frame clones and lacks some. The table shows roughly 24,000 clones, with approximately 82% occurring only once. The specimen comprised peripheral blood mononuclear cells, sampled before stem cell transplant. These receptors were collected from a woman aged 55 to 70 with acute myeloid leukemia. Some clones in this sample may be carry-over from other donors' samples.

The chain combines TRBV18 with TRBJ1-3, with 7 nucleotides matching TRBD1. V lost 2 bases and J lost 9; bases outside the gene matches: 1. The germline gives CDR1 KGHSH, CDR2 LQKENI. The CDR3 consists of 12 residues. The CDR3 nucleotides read TGTGCCAGCTCACCAGACAGGGCCACCATATATTTT. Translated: CASSPDRATIYF.

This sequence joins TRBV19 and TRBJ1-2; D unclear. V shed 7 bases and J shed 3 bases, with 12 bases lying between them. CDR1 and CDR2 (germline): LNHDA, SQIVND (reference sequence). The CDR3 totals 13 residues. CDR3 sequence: CASTPPGDYGYTF. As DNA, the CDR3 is TGTGCCAGTACTCCGCCGGGCGACTATGGCTACACCTTC.

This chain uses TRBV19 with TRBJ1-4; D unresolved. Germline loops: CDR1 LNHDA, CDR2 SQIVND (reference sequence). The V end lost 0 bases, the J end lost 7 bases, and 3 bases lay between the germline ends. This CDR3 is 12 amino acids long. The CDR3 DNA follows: TGTGCCAGTAGTATAGATCGTGAAAAACTGTTTTTT. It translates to CASSIDREKLFF.

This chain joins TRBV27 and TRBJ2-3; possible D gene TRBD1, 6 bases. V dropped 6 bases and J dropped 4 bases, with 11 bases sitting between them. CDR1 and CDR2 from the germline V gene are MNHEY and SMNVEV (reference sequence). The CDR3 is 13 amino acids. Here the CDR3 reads CASRRQGPDTQYF. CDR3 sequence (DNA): TGTGCCAGCAGGAGGCAGGGGCCAGATACGCAGTATTTT.

CDR3 nucleotides: TGTGCCAGCAGCTTGTCACCCAAGAACACTGAAGCTTTCTTT. Its translation: CASSLSPKNTEAFF. The rearrangement uses TRBV5-4 and TRBJ1-1, with D unresolved. The V and J ends lost 1 base and 1 base respectively, with 8 bases between them. CDR1 and CDR2 from the germline V gene are SGHNT and YYREEE (reference sequence). The CDR3 runs 14 residues.

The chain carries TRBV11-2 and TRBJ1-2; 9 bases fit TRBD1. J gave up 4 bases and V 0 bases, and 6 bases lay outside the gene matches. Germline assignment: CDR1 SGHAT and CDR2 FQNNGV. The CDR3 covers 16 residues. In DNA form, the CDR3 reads TGTGCCAGCAGCTTAGATCGGGGACAGGGAAGCTATGGCTACACCTTC. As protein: CASSLDRGQGSYGYTF.

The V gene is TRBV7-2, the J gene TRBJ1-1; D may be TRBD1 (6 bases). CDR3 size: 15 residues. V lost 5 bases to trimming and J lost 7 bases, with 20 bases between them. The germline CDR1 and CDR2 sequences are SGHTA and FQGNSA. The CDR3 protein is CASSQRTDRYGEAFF. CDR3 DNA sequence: TGTGCCAGCAGCCAGAGGACAGATCGTTACGGTGAAGCTTTCTTT.

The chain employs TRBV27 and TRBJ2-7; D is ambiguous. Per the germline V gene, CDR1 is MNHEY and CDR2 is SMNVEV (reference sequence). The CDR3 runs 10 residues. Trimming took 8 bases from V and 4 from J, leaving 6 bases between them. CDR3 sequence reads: CASGTYEQYF. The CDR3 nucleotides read TGTGCCAGCGGTACATACGAGCAGTACTTC.

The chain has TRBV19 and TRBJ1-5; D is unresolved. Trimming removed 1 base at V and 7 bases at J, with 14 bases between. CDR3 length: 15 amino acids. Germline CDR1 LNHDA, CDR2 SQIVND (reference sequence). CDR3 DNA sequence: TGTGCCAGTAGTATAGTTAGGGAATTAGGGCAGCCCCAGCATTTT. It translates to CASSIVRELGQPQHF.

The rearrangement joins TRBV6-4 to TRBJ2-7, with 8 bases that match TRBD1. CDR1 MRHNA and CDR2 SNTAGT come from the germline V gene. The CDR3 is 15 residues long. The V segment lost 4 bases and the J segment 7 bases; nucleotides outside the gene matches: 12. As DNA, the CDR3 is TGTGCCAGCAGTGGCACCCCTGACAGGGGCTGGGAGCAGTACTTC. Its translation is CASSGTPDRGWEQYF.

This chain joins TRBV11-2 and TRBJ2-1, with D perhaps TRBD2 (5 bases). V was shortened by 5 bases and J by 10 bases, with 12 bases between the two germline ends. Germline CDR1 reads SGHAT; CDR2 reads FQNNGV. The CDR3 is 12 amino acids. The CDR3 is CASSPPEVEQFF. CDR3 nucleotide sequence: TGTGCCAGCAGCCCCCCGGAGGTCGAGCAGTTCTTC.

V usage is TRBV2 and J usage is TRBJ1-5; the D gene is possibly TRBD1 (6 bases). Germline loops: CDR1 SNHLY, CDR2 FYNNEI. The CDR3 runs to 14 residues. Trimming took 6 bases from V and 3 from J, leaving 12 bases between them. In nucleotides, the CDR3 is TGTGCCAGCAGGCGCGACAGGAACAATCAGCCCCAGCATTTT. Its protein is CASRRDRNNQPQHF.

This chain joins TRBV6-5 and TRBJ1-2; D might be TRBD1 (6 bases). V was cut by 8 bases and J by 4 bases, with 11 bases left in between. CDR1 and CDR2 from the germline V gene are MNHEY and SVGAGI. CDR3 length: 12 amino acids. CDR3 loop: CASFDRIYGYTF. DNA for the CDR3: TGTGCCAGCTTCGACAGGATCTATGGCTACACCTTC.

The CDR3 DNA reads TGTGCCAGCAGTTACTCGAGGGTATTCGGGGAGCTGTTTTTT. This encodes CASSYSRVFGELFF. The chain uses TRBV6-5 and TRBJ2-2; a possible D gene is TRBD2 (5 bases). This CDR3 has 14 amino acids. The germline CDR1 and CDR2 sequences are MNHEY and SVGAGI. V shed 0 bases and J shed 7 bases, with 9 bases lying between them.

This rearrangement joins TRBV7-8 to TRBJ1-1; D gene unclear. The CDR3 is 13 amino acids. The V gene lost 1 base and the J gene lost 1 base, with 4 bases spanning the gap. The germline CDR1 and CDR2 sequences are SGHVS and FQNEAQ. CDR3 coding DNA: TGTGCCAGCAGCTTAGTGGGGAACACTGAAGCTTTCTTT. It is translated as CASSLVGNTEAFF. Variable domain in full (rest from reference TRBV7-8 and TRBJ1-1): GAGVSQSPRYKVAKRGQDVALRCDPISGHVSLFWYQQALGQGPEFLTYFQNEAQLDKSGLPSDRFFAERPEGSVSTLKIQRTQQEDSAVYLCASSLVGNTEAFFGQGTRLTVV.

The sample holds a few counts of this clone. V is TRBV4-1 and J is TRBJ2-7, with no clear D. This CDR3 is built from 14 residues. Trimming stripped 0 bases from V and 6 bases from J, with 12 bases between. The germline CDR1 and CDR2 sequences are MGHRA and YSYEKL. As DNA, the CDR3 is TGCGCCAGCAGCCAAGAATGGGCACCCTCCGAGCAGTACTTC. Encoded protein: CASSQEWAPSEQYF.

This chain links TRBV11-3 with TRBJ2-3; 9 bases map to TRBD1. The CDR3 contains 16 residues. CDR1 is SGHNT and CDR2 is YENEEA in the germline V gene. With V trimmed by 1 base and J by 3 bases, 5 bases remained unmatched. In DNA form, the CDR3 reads TGTGCCAGCAGCTTAGGGGACAGGGTAGGAACAGATACGCAGTATTTT. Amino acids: CASSLGDRVGTDTQYF.

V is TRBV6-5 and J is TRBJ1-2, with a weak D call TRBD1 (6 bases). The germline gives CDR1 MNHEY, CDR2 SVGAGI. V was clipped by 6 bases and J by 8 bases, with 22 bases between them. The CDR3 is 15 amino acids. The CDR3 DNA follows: TGTGCCAGCAGCTTGGGGGCAGTGGGAAGTCGAGGCTACACCTTC. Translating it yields CASSLGAVGSRGYTF.

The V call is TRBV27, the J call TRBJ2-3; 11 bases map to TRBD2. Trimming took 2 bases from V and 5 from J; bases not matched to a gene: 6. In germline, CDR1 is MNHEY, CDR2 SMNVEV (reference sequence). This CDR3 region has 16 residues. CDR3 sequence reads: CASSLILAGGGDTQYF. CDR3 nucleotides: TGTGCCAGCAGTTTAATCCTAGCGGGAGGAGGAGATACGCAGTATTTT.

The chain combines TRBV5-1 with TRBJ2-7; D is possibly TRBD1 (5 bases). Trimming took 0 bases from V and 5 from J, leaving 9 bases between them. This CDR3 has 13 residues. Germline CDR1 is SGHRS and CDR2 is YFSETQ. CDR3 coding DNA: TGCGCCAGCAGCTTGGAACAGGCCCACGAGCAGTACTTC. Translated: CASSLEQAHEQYF.

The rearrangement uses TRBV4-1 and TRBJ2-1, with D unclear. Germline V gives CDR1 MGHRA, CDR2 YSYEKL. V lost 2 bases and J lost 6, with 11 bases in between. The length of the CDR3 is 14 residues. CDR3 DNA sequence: TGCGCCAGCAGCCAATTACGCGTCGGCAATGAGCAGTTCTTC. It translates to CASSQLRVGNEQFF.